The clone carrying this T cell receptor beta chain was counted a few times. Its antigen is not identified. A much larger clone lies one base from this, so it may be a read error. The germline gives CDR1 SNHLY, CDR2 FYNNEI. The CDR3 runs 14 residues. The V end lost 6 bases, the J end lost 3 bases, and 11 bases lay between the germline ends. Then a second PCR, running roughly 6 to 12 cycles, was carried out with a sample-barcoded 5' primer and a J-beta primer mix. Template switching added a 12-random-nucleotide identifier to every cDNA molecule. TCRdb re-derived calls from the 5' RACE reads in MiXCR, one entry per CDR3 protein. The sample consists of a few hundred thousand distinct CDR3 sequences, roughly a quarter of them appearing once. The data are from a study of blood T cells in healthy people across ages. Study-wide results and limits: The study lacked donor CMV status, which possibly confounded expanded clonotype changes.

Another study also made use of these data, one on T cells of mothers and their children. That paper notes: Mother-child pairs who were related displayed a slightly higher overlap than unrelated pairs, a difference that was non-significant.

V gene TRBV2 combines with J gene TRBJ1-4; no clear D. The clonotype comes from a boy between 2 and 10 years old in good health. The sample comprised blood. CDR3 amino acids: CASSLFVSNEKLFF. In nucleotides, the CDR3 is TGTGCCAGCAGCCTCTTCGTATCTAATGAAAAACTGTTTTTT.